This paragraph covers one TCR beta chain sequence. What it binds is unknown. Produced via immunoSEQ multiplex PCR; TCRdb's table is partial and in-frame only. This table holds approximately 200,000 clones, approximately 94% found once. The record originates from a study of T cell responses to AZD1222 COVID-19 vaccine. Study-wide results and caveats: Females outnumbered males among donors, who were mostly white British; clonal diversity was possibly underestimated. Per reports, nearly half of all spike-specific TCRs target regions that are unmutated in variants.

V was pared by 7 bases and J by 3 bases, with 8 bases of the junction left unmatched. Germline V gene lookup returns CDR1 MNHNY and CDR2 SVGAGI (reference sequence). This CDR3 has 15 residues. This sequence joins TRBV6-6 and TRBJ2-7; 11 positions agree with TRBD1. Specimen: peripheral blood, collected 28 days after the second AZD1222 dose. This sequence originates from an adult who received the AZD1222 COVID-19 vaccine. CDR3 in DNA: TGTGCCAGCATCCTCGGGACAGGGGGAAGCTACGAGCAGTACTTC. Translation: CASILGTGGSYEQYF.